This entry lists 7 T cell receptor beta chains sequenced from one sample in a study of T-cell memory formation after mild COVID-19. TCRdb re-analysed the 5' RACE reads in MiXCR, keeping a single row per CDR3 protein. The sample has 300,000 or so distinct CDR3 sequences; more than 15% are singletons. The sequenced sample was PBMCs or a T cell subset sorted from them (not recorded which). The receptors were sampled from a man aged 18 to 35 who had mild COVID-19 (a few samples of this study predate the infection). Cell type and time point are not known.

The chain recombines TRBV3-1 with TRBJ2-1, with no clear D. This CDR3 region has 13 residues. The germline V gene has CDR1 LGHDT and CDR2 YNNKEL (reference sequence). V lost 0 bases, J lost 6 bases, and 6 bases lay in between. This CDR3 is CASSQEGSNEQFF. CDR3 sequence (DNA): TGTGCCAGCAGCCAAGAGGGCAGCAATGAGCAGTTCTTC.

The J gene is TRBJ2-1, the V gene TRBV7-6, with unresolved D. The CDR3 has 15 amino acids. Trimming left V 5 bases short and J 3 bases short, with 14 bases between. From germline, CDR1 is SGHVS and CDR2 FNYEAQ. CDR3 bases: TGTGCCAGCAGCCCGACGCCTCTCGGCTACAATGAGCAGTTCTTC. Protein product: CASSPTPLGYNEQFF.

This clonotype was counted only a few times. CDR3 DNA: TGTGCCACCAGTGATCCTAGCGGGGGCTCGATAGATACGCAGTATTTT. This gives the protein CATSDPSGGSIDTQYF. V usage is TRBV24-1 and J usage is TRBJ2-3, with 10 bases matching TRBD2. Germline CDR1 KGHDR, CDR2 SFDVKD. Trimming took 3 bases from V and 5 from J; bases not matched to a gene: 7. The CDR3 contains 16 residues.

V is TRBV20-1 and J is TRBJ2-5; TRBD2 is a possible D gene (6 bases). Trimming removed 3 bases at V and 2 bases at J, with 13 bases between. Germline CDR1 reads DFQATT; CDR2 reads SNEGSKA (reference sequence). This CDR3 comprises 14 residues. The CDR3 here is CSARSGAIQETQYF. The CDR3 DNA reads TGCAGTGCTAGGTCGGGAGCTATACAAGAGACCCAGTACTTC.

This chain links TRBV24-1 with TRBJ2-1; tentatively, D is TRBD2 (7 bases). The CDR3 length is 13 residues. V lost 6 bases to trimming and J lost 8 bases, with 13 bases between them. Germline CDR1 is KGHDR and CDR2 is SFDVKD. Here the CDR3 reads CATSLAGAYEQFF. In nucleotides, the CDR3 is TGTGCCACCAGTCTCGCGGGGGCTTATGAGCAGTTCTTC.

J is TRBJ2-3 and V is TRBV20-1, with a possible D match to TRBD2 (5 bases). V was clipped by 4 bases and J by 4 bases, with 18 bases between them. Germline lookup yields CDR1 DFQATT and CDR2 SNEGSKA (reference sequence). This CDR3 has 15 residues. In DNA form, the CDR3 reads TGCAGTGCTACAAACCCCGGGGAAGGGTCAGATACGCAGTATTTT. It translates to CSATNPGEGSDTQYF.

This chain uses TRBV10-3 with TRBJ1-1; 12 bases align to TRBD1. The length of the CDR3 is 16 residues. Germline CDR1 and CDR2: ENHRY and SYGVKD. With V trimmed by 6 bases and J by 1 base, 6 bases remained unmatched. This CDR3 is CAISTGTGGTNTEAFF. CDR3 in DNA: TGTGCCATCAGCACCGGGACAGGGGGCACGAACACTGAAGCTTTCTTT.